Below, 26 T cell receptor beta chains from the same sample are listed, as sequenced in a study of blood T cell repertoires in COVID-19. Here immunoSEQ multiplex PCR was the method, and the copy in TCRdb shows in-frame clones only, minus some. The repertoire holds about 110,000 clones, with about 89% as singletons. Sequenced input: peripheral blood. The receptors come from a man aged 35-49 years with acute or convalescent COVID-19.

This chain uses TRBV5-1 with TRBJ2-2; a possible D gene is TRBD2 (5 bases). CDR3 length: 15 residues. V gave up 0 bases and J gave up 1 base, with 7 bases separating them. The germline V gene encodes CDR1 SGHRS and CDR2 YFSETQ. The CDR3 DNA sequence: TGCGCCAGCAGCTTGGGAGGGATGAACACCGGGGAGCTGTTTTTT. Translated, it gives CASSLGGMNTGELFF.

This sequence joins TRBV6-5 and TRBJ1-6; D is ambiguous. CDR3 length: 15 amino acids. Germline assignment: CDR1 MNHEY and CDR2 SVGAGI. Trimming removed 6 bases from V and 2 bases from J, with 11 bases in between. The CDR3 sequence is CASSQTEPYNSPLHF. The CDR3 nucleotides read TGTGCCAGCAGCCAAACCGAGCCCTATAATTCACCCCTCCACTTT.

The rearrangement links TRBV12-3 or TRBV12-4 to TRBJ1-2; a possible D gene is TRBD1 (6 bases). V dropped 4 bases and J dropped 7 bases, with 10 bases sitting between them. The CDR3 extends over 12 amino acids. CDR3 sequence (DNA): TGTGCCAGCAGTTCACAGGGATCTGGCTACACCTTC. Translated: CASSSQGSGYTF.

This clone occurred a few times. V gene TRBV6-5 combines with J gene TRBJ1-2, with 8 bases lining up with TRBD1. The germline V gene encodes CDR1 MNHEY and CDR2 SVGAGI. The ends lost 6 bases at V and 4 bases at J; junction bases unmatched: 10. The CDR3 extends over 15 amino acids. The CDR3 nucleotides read TGTGCCAGCAGGGGACCGGGACAGGCCTTCTATGGCTACACCTTC. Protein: CASRGPGQAFYGYTF.

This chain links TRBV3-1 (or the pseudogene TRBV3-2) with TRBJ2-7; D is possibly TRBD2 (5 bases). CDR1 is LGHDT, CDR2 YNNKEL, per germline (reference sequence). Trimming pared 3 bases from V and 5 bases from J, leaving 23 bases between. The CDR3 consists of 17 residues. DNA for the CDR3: TGTGCCAGCAGCCATGCCCGGAAGCGAACTAGGCATCACGAGCAGTACTTC. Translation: CASSHARKRTRHHEQYF.

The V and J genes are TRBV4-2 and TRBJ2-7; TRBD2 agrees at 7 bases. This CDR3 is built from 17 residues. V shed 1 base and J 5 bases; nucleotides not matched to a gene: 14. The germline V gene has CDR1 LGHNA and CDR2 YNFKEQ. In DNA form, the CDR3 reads TGTGCCAGCAGCCAAGTATTTGAGCCGGGGAGGGTTAACGAGCAGTACTTC. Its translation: CASSQVFEPGRVNEQYF.

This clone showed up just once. CDR3 in amino acids: CASSQGTRIRELADTQYF. The CDR3 region has the DNA TGCGCCAGCAGCCAAGGTACTAGAATTCGGGAGTTGGCAGATACGCAGTATTTT. The chain is built from TRBV4-3 and TRBJ2-3, with D possibly being TRBD2 (6 bases). The length of the CDR3 is 18 residues. The V end was cut by 1 base, the J end by 4 bases, with 21 bases between. CDR1 and CDR2 (germline): LGHNA, YSLEER.

The CDR3 is CAWSPYQGISGRETQYF. Written as DNA, the CDR3 is TGTGCCTGGAGTCCCTACCAAGGGATTAGCGGGAGGGAGACCCAGTACTTC. The V call is TRBV30, the J call TRBJ2-5; 10 bases line up with TRBD2. Germline V gives CDR1 GTSNPN, CDR2 SVGIG (reference sequence). V dropped 2 bases and J dropped 5; count of bases not matched to a gene: 14. There are 17 residues in the CDR3.

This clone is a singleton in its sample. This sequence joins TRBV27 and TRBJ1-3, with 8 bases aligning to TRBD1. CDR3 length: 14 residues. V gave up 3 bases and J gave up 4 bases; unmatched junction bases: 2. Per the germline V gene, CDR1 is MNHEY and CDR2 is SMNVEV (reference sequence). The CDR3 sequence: CASSFRGPGNTIYF. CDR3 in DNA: TGTGCCAGCAGTTTCAGGGGGCCCGGAAACACCATATATTTT.

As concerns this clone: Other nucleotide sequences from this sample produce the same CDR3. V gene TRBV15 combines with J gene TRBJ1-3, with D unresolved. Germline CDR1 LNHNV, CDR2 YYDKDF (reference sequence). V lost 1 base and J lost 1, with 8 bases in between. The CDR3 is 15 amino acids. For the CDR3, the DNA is TGTGCCACCAGCAGAGTCGGACTTTCTGGAAACACCATATATTTT. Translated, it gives CATSRVGLSGNTIYF.

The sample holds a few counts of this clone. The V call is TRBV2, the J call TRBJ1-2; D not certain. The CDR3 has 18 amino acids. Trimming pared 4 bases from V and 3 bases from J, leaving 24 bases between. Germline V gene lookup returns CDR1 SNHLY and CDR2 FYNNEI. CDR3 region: CASSGLEFGVGEDYGYTF. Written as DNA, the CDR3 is TGTGCCAGCAGTGGTCTGGAGTTCGGGGTTGGGGAAGACTATGGCTACACCTTC.

This CDR3 is CASNPGTGRYEQYF. CDR3 nucleotide sequence: TGTGCCAGCAACCCAGGGACAGGGCGGTACGAGCAGTACTTC. The chain has TRBV2 and TRBJ2-7, with 9 bases aligning to TRBD1. The CDR3 has 14 residues. The germline gives CDR1 SNHLY, CDR2 FYNNEI. V lost 7 bases and J lost 4; bases outside the gene matches: 8.

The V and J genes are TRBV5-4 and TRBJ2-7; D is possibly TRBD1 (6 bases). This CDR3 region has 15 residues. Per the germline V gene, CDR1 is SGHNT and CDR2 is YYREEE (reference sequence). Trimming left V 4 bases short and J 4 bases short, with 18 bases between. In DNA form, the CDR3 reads TGTGCCAGCAGCACCCCCGGGACAACCCTTTACGAGCAGTACTTC. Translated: CASSTPGTTLYEQYF.

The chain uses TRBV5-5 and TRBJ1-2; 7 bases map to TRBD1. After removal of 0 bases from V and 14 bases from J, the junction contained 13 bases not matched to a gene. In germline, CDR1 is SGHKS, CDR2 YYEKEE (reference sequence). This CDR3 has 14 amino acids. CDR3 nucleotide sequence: TGTGCCAGCAGCTTGGCCAGGGCAGGGGGACCCAAGACCTTC. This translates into CASSLARAGGPKTF. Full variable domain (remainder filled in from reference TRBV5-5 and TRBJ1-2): DAGVTQSPTHLIKTRGQQVTLRCSPISGHKSVSWYQQVLGQGPQFIFQYYEKEERGRGNFPDRFSARQFPNYSSELNVNALLLGDSALYLCASSLARAGGPKTFGSGTRLTVV.

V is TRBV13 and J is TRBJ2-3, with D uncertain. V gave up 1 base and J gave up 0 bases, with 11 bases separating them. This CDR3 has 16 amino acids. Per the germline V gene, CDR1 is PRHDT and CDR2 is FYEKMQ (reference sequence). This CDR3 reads CASSLAWAASTDTQYF. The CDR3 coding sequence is TGTGCCAGCAGCTTAGCCTGGGCAGCTAGCACAGATACGCAGTATTTT.

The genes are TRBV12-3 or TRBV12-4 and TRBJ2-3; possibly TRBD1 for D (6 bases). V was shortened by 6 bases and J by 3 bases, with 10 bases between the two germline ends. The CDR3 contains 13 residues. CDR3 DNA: TGTGCCAGCAGCCCCAGGGGAACAGATACGCAGTATTTT. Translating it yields CASSPRGTDTQYF.

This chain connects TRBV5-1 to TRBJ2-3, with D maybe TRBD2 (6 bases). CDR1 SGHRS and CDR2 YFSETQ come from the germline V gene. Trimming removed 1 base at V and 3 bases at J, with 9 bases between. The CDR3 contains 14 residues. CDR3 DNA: TGCGCCAGCAGCTTGACGAGCGGGACAGATACGCAGTATTTT. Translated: CASSLTSGTDTQYF.

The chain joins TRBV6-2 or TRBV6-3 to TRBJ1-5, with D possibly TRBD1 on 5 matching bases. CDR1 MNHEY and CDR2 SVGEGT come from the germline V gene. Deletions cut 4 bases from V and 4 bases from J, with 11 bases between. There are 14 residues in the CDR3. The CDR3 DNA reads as TGTGCCAGCAGTTCGGGGGGGAGGAATCAGCCCCAGCATTTT. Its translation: CASSSGGRNQPQHF.

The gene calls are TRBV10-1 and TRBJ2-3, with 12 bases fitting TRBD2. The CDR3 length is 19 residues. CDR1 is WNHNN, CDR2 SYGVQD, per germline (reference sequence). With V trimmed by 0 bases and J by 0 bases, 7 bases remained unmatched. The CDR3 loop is CASSESGLAGGNSTDTQYF. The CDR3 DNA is TGCGCCAGCAGTGAGTCGGGTCTAGCGGGGGGGAATAGCACAGATACGCAGTATTTT.

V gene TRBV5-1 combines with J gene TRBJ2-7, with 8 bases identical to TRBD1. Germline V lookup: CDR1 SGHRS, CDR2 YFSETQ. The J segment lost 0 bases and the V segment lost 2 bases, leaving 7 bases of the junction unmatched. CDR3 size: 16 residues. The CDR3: CASSFPQGVTSYEQYF. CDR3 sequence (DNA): TGCGCCAGCAGCTTCCCACAGGGGGTGACCTCCTACGAGCAGTACTTC.

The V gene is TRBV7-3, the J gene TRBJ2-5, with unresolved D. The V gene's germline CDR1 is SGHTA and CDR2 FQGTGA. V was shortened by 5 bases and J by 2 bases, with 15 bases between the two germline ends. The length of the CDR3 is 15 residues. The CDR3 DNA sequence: TGTGCCAGCAGCCCACAGAGTGGTGTACAAGAGACCCAGTACTTC. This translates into CASSPQSGVQETQYF.

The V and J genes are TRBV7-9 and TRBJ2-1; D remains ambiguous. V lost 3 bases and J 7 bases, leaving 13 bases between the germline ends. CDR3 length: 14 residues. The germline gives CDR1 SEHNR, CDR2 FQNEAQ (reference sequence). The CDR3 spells CASSFFVVGNEQFF. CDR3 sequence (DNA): TGTGCCAGCAGCTTTTTTGTGGTCGGGAATGAGCAGTTCTTC.

For the CDR3, the DNA is TGTGCCAGCAGTTTGACTAGCGGGAGATTACAAGAGACCCAGTACTTC. It yields the protein CASSLTSGRLQETQYF. The chain recombines TRBV27 with TRBJ2-5, with 12 positions matching TRBD2. Germline assignment: CDR1 MNHEY and CDR2 SMNVEV (reference sequence). CDR3 length equals 16 residues. V gave up 3 bases and J gave up 2 bases; unmatched junction bases: 4.

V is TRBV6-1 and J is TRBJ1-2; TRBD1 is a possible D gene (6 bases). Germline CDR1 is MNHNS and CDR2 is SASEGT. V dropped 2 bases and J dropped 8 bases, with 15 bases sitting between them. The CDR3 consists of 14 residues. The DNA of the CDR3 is TGTGCCAGCAGTGAAAGACAGGCCCTATGGGGCTACACCTTC. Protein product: CASSERQALWGYTF.

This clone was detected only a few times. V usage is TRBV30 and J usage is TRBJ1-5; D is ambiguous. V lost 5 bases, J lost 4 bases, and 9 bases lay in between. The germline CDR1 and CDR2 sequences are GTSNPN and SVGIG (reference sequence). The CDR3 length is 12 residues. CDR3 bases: TGTGCCTGGGGACTGAGAAATCAGCCCCAGCATTTT. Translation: CAWGLRNQPQHF. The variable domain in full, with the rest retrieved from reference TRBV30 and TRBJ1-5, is SQTIHQWPATLVQPVGSPLSLECTVEGTSNPNLYWYRQAAGRGLQLLFYSVGIGQISSEVPQNLSASRPQDRQFILSSKKLLLSDSGFYLCAWGLRNQPQHFGDGTRLSIL.

The CDR3 DNA reads TGTGCCAGCAGCGTAGGATGGAGCTCCTATGGCTACACCTTC. It codes for CASSVGWSSYGYTF. The chain combines TRBV9 with TRBJ1-2; D gene uncertain. The germline CDR1 and CDR2 sequences are SGDLS and YYNGEE. This CDR3 has 14 amino acids. Trimming took off 0 bases at V and 4 bases at J, with 10 bases between the two ends. The full variable domain, completed using reference TRBV9 and TRBJ1-2, is DSGVTQTPKHLITATGQRVTLRCSPRSGDLSVYWYQQSLDQGLQFLIQYYNGEERAKGNILERFSAQQFPDLHSELNLSSLELGDSALYFCASSVGWSSYGYTFGSGTRLTVV.